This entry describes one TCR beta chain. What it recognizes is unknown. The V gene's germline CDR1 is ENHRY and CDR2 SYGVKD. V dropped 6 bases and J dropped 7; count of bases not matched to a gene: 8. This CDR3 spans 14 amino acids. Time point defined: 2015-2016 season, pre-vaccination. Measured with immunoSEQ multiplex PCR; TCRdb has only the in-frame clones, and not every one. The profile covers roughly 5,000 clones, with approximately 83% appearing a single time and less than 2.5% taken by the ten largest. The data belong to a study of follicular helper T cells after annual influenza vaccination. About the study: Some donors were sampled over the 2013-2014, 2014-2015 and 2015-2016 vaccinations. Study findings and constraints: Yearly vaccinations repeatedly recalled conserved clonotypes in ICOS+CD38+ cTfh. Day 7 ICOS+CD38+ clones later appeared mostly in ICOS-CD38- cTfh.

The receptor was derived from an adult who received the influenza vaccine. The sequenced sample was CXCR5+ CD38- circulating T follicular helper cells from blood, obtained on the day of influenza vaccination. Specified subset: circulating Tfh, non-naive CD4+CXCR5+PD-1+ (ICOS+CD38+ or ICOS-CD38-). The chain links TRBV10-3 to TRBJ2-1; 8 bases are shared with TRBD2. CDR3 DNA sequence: TGTGCCATCAGGGCGGGGGGCCTAAAGAATGAGCAGTTCTTC. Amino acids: CAIRAGGLKNEQFF.